The next 19 T cell receptor beta chains were all read from a single sample in a study of blood T cells in healthy people across ages. Using a J-beta primer mix together with a sample-barcoded 5' primer, a second PCR was run for roughly 7 to 12 cycles. TCRdb passed the 5' RACE reads through MiXCR, listing each CDR3 protein once. This sample has 1,100,000 or so distinct CDR3 sequences, with around 43% found just once. Sequencing was done on a sample of blood. These receptors were obtained from a woman in her sixties or seventies in good health.

The V and J genes are TRBV20-1 and TRBJ2-6; the match to TRBD2 covers 8 bases. V shed 5 bases and J 3 bases; nucleotides not matched to a gene: 6. CDR3 length equals 15 residues. Per germline, CDR1 DFQATT and CDR2 SNEGSKA (reference sequence). CDR3 sequence: CSAPAGGFGANVLTF. The CDR3, as DNA: TGCAGTGCTCCCGCGGGGGGTTTTGGGGCCAACGTCCTGACTTTC.

This clonotype was counted a few times. This chain links TRBV27 with TRBJ2-3; 8 bases match TRBD2. The CDR3 consists of 14 residues. CDR1 is MNHEY, CDR2 SMNVEV, per germline (reference sequence). V lost 4 bases and J lost 1; bases outside the gene matches: 1. As DNA, the CDR3 is TGTGCCAGCAGTTGGGGACTAGGCACAGATACGCAGTATTTT. Its translation is CASSWGLGTDTQYF.

In its sample, this clonotype was seen a few times. This chain connects TRBV9 to TRBJ1-2; D gene ambiguous. Trimming removed 4 bases from V and 8 bases from J, with 18 bases in between. CDR3 size: 14 residues. CDR1 is SGDLS, CDR2 YYNGEE, per germline. This CDR3 reads CASSPQAAALGYTF. In DNA, the CDR3 is TGTGCCAGCAGCCCCCAAGCGGCCGCCTTAGGCTACACCTTC.

The chain carries TRBV2 and TRBJ2-5; maybe TRBD1 (6 bases). The germline V gene has CDR1 SNHLY and CDR2 FYNNEI. V shed 4 bases and J shed 5 bases, with 14 bases lying between them. The CDR3 loop spans 14 amino acids. The CDR3 bases are TGTGCCAGCAGTGCAGTGGGGGCAGGGGAGACCCAGTACTTC. This sequence encodes CASSAVGAGETQYF. Complete variable domain (other parts from reference TRBV2 and TRBJ2-5): EPEVTQTPSHQVTQMGQEVILRCVPISNHLYFYWYRQILGQKVEFLVSFYNNEISEKSEIFDDQFSVERPDGSNFTLKIRSTKLEDSAMYFCASSAVGAGETQYFGPGTRLLVL.

The genes are TRBV24-1 and TRBJ2-1; 7 bases line up with TRBD2. J was trimmed by 5 bases and V by 6 bases; bases with no gene match: 6. Germline loops: CDR1 KGHDR, CDR2 SFDVKD. This CDR3 region has 14 residues. CDR3 residues: CATSSGLADNEQFF. The CDR3 DNA follows: TGTGCCACCAGTAGCGGGCTAGCGGACAATGAGCAGTTCTTC.

The chain links TRBV7-2 to TRBJ2-3; 9 bases line up with TRBD1. This CDR3 is built from 16 residues. Germline assignment: CDR1 SGHTA and CDR2 FQGNSA. The V gene end was trimmed by 5 bases and the J gene end by 4 bases; junction bases not matched to a gene: 10. CDR3 region: CASSASGTGLPDTQYF. CDR3 DNA sequence: TGTGCCAGCAGCGCATCCGGGACAGGGCTCCCAGATACGCAGTATTTT.

The chain is built from TRBV9 and TRBJ2-6, with TRBD2 as a possible D gene (6 bases). The V end was cut by 0 bases, the J end by 0 bases, with 25 bases between. CDR3 length: 22 amino acids. Germline V gene sequence: CDR1 SGDLS, CDR2 YYNGEE. The CDR3 coding sequence is TGTGCCAGCAGCGTAGGGGCCGGGGGTCATTGGGGCAGATACTCTGGGGCCAACGTCCTGACTTTC. Residues: CASSVGAGGHWGRYSGANVLTF.

The rearrangement uses TRBV20-1 and TRBJ2-7; 12 nucleotides match TRBD2. From germline, CDR1 is DFQATT and CDR2 SNEGSKA (reference sequence). J lost 2 bases, V lost 6 bases, and 5 bases had no gene match. The CDR3 loop spans 14 amino acids. CDR3 amino acids: CSAGLAGIAYEQYF. The CDR3 region has the DNA TGCAGTGCCGGACTAGCGGGAATAGCCTACGAGCAGTACTTC.

The chain links TRBV29-1 to TRBJ2-3; the match to TRBD1 covers 11 bases. Germline V gene lookup returns CDR1 SQVTM and CDR2 ANQGSEA. Unmatched junction bases numbered 7, after V lost 6 bases and J lost 5 bases. The CDR3 is 14 residues long. CDR3 sequence reads: CSVMDRGQIDTQYF. In DNA, the CDR3 is TGCAGCGTGATGGACAGGGGGCAGATAGATACGCAGTATTTT.

This sequence joins TRBV18 and TRBJ1-5; D gene ambiguous. This CDR3 comprises 13 residues. V lost 3 bases and J 1 base, leaving 4 bases between the germline ends. Germline CDR1 KGHSH, CDR2 LQKENI. CDR3 bases: TGTGCCAGCTCACCCCAGAGCAATCAGCCCCAGCATTTT. Residues: CASSPQSNQPQHF.

This clonotype has a handful of counts. The CDR3 reads CASGRVTYEQYF. The CDR3 nucleotides are TGTGCCAGCGGCAGGGTGACCTACGAGCAGTACTTC. This chain uses TRBV28 with TRBJ2-7, with TRBD1 as a possible D gene (5 bases). Germline CDR1 and CDR2: MDHEN and SYDVKM. Trimming left V 8 bases short and J 2 bases short, with 10 bases between. CDR3 length equals 12 residues.

V usage is TRBV15 and J usage is TRBJ2-4; D gene ambiguous. The J call is uncertain, as TRBJ2-7 better fits the DNA end. CDR1 LNHNV and CDR2 YYDKDF come from the germline V gene (reference sequence). The CDR3 is 14 amino acids. The CDR3: CATSTVAEAYEQYF. DNA of the CDR3: TGTGCCACCAGCACCGTAGCTGAAGCCTACGAGCAGTACTTC.

This clonotype turned up a few times. In nucleotides, the CDR3 is TGCAGTGCCCAGGGACAGCTAAATCAGCCCCAGCATTTT. This sequence encodes CSAQGQLNQPQHF. This chain connects TRBV20-1 to TRBJ1-5, with 7 bases that match TRBD1. The CDR3 covers 13 residues. From germline, CDR1 is DFQATT and CDR2 SNEGSKA (reference sequence). The V segment lost 6 bases and the J segment 4 bases; nucleotides outside the gene matches: 6.

The rearrangement uses TRBV28 and TRBJ2-7; unclear D gene. With 3 bases removed from V and 3 bases from J, the gap between germline ends came to 6 bases. The CDR3 spans 12 residues. CDR1 MDHEN and CDR2 SYDVKM come from the germline V gene. The CDR3 DNA reads as TGTGCCAGCAGTTTGAAACGCTACGAGCAGTACTTC. Its protein product is CASSLKRYEQYF. Full variable domain (outside the CDR3, taken from reference TRBV28 and TRBJ2-7): DVKVTQSSRYLVKRTGEKVFLECVQDMDHENMFWYRQDPGLGLRLIYFSYDVKMKEKGDIPEGYSVSREKKERFSLILESASTNQTSMYLCASSLKRYEQYFGPGTRLTVT.

Comments on this clonotype: A much bigger clone sits one base away, suggesting this may be a read error. The chain employs TRBV3-1 and TRBJ2-7, with 15 bases that match TRBD2. V lost 2 bases to trimming and J lost 7 bases; unmatched junction nucleotides: 9. The CDR3 is 17 residues long. Germline V gene sequence: CDR1 LGHDT, CDR2 YNNKEL (reference sequence). The chain's CDR3 is CASSQPGLAGGPIEQYF. For the CDR3, the DNA is TGTGCCAGCAGCCAACCAGGACTAGCGGGAGGGCCGATTGAGCAGTACTTC.

V usage is TRBV11-2 and J usage is TRBJ2-1; TRBD1 might be the D (5 bases). The germline gives CDR1 SGHAT, CDR2 FQNNGV. The CDR3 is made up of 13 amino acids. V was clipped by 1 base and J by 9 bases, with 10 bases between them. DNA for the CDR3: TGTGCCAGCAGCTTAGTAGGGGCAAGTGAGCAGTTCTTC. Its protein product is CASSLVGASEQFF.

This clonotype has just a few counts. J is TRBJ2-7 and V is TRBV18; D is ambiguous. This CDR3 spans 14 amino acids. Trimming cost V 2 bases and J 6 bases, with 14 bases left between them. The germline gives CDR1 KGHSH, CDR2 LQKENI. The CDR3, as DNA: TGTGCCAGCTCACCAGCCGGGTTGGGTGGCGAGCAGTACTTC. Translation gives CASSPAGLGGEQYF.

This CDR3 is CASSLYPGLAGEGKETQYF. Written as DNA, the CDR3 is TGCGCCAGCAGCCTATATCCGGGACTAGCGGGAGAGGGGAAAGAGACCCAGTACTTC. The chain joins TRBV4-1 to TRBJ2-4; 14 bases align to TRBD2. The tail of the sequence fits TRBJ2-5 better, so the J call may be wrong. From germline, CDR1 is MGHRA and CDR2 YSYEKL. CDR3 size: 19 residues.

The chain recombines TRBV10-3 with TRBJ2-5; no firm D call. The end of the DNA aligns better with TRBJ2-7, so the J call may be wrong. The V gene's germline CDR1 is ENHRY and CDR2 SYGVKD. The CDR3 has 12 amino acids. CDR3 amino acids: CAISSSNHEQYF. As DNA, the CDR3 is TGTGCCATCAGTTCTAGTAACCACGAGCAGTACTTC.